These 17 T cell receptor beta chains share one sample of origin, sequenced in a study of shared T cell receptors in the human thymus. TCRdb's table, derived via immunoSEQ multiplex PCR, lists solely in-frame clones and lacks some. The sample holds around 340,000 clones, roughly 94% seen once. The sequencing sample was made of thymocytes. These receptors were collected from a human donor.

This rearrangement joins TRBV5-4 to TRBJ2-3; no clear D. CDR3 length: 15 residues. Looked up from germline, CDR1 is SGHNT and CDR2 is YYREEE (reference sequence). Trimming shortened V by 0 bases and J by 3 bases, and 11 bases separated the two germline ends. The CDR3 protein is CASSLAPRPTDTQYF. The CDR3 DNA reads as TGTGCCAGCAGCTTGGCTCCAAGGCCGACAGATACGCAGTATTTT.

This CDR3 reads CAWSPGDRVRARGFYEQYF. CDR3 sequence (DNA): TGTGCCTGGAGCCCCGGAGACAGGGTACGAGCAAGGGGGTTCTACGAGCAGTACTTC. The genes are TRBV30 and TRBJ2-7; 7 bases are shared with TRBD1. Trimming at V came to 3 bases and at J to 3 bases, leaving 23 bases not matched to a gene. The CDR3 has 19 residues. CDR1 is GTSNPN, CDR2 SVGIG, per germline (reference sequence). The full variable domain, with the rest looked up from reference TRBV30 and TRBJ2-7, is SQTIHQWPATLVQPVGSPLSLECTVEGTSNPNLYWYRQAAGRGLQLLFYSVGIGQISSEVPQNLSASRPQDRQFILSSKKLLLSDSGFYLCAWSPGDRVRARGFYEQYFGPGTRLTVT.

The sample holds one count of this clone. V is TRBV21-1 and J is TRBJ2-7; the table's D call TRBD2 went unverified against the DNA. TRBV21-1 is noted as a pseudogene. The CDR3 is made up of 18 amino acids. In DNA form, the CDR3 reads TGTGCCAGGACGCCAGATACTTCCGGCGGGACTCGCCCCTACGAGCAGTACTTC. As protein: CARTPDTSGGTRPYEQYF.

This chain connects TRBV5-6 to TRBJ1-5, with D perhaps matching TRBD1 (5 bases). In germline, CDR1 is SGHDT, CDR2 YYEEEE. The CDR3 has 16 amino acids. Trimming stripped 4 bases from V and 3 bases from J, with 17 bases between. The CDR3 protein is CASSPWGRWPNQPQHF. The CDR3 bases are TGTGCCAGCAGCCCCTGGGGCAGGTGGCCCAATCAGCCCCAGCATTTT. Looking up the rest from reference TRBV5-6 and TRBJ1-5 gives the full variable domain: DAGVTQSPTHLIKTRGQQVTLRCSPKSGHDTVSWYQQALGQGPQFIFQYYEEEERQRGNFPDRFSGHQFPNYSSELNVNALLLGDSALYLCASSPWGRWPNQPQHFGDGTRLSIL.

This chain uses TRBV9 with TRBJ2-7; D may be TRBD1 (6 bases). CDR3 length equals 14 residues. Trimming stripped 0 bases from V and 2 bases from J, with 9 bases between. CDR1 SGDLS and CDR2 YYNGEE come from the germline V gene. The CDR3 loop is CASSVAGTTYEQYF. The CDR3 region has the DNA TGTGCCAGCAGCGTAGCCGGGACAACCTACGAGCAGTACTTC.

The chain links TRBV7-4 to TRBJ2-4; TRBD1 matches 10 bases. J lost 10 bases, V lost 5 bases, and 14 bases had no gene match. The CDR3 has 16 amino acids. CDR1 is SGHVT, CDR2 SQSDAQ, per germline. CDR3 loop: CASSLTTRDRGGIQYF. The CDR3, as DNA: TGTGCCAGCAGCCTCACCACCCGGGACAGGGGAGGAATTCAGTACTTC. Full variable domain (remainder filled in from reference TRBV7-4 and TRBJ2-4): GAGVSQSPRYKVAKRGRDVALRCDSISGHVTLYWYRQTLGQGSEVLTYSQSDAQRDKSGRPSGRFSAERPERSVSTLKIQRTEQGDSAVYLCASSLTTRDRGGIQYFGAGTRLSVL.

V usage is TRBV9 and J usage is TRBJ1-1; TRBD1 aligns across 7 bases. V was pared by 0 bases and J by 4 bases, with 6 bases of the junction left unmatched. The CDR3 is 15 residues long. Germline V lookup: CDR1 SGDLS, CDR2 YYNGEE. The chain's CDR3 is CASSVADREGTEAFF. The DNA of the CDR3 is TGTGCCAGCAGCGTAGCTGACAGGGAGGGCACTGAAGCTTTCTTT.

The CDR3 region has the DNA TGTGCCAGCAGCTTAGCGTTTCAGGGGGTGGCTGGAAACACCATATATTTT. It specifies CASSLAFQGVAGNTIYF. The chain recombines TRBV7-2 with TRBJ1-3; 7 bases map to TRBD1. The CDR3 is 17 residues long. The junction had 7 bases not matched to a gene; V was cut back by 0 bases and J by 2 bases. From germline, CDR1 is SGHTA and CDR2 FQGNSA.

The chain combines TRBV11-1 with TRBJ2-1; the D is unclear. The V end was cut by 1 base, the J end by 10 bases, with 8 bases between. CDR3 length: 12 residues. The V gene's germline CDR1 is SGHAT and CDR2 FQDESV (reference sequence). In DNA form, the CDR3 reads TGTGCCAGCAGCTTAGGAAAAGACGAGCAGTTCTTC. Translation: CASSLGKDEQFF.

The chain carries TRBV9 and TRBJ2-6; possibly TRBD1 or TRBD2 for D (5 bases each). The CDR3 is 19 amino acids. Germline-derived CDR1 and CDR2 are SGDLS and YYNGEE. V lost 4 bases, J lost 4 bases, and 24 bases lay in between. The CDR3 DNA reads TGTGCCAGCAGCAAAGACCCCGGGACCCCCCTGGGAGGGGCCAACGTCCTGACTTTC. It yields the protein CASSKDPGTPLGGANVLTF.

This rearrangement joins TRBV7-8 to TRBJ2-7; tentatively, D is TRBD2 (5 bases). This CDR3 comprises 13 residues. Germline CDR1 and CDR2: SGHVS and FQNEAQ. The V and J ends lost 0 bases and 5 bases respectively, with 8 bases between them. CDR3 region: CASSLARRNEQYF. The CDR3 DNA reads TGTGCCAGCAGCTTAGCGCGGAGGAACGAGCAGTACTTC.

V gene TRBV7-3 combines with J gene TRBJ2-6; D is uncertain. Germline V gene sequence: CDR1 SGHTA, CDR2 FQGTGA. V lost 6 bases to trimming and J lost 0 bases, with 9 bases between them. The CDR3 has 15 amino acids. CDR3 loop: CASSSVLSGANVLTF. In nucleotides, the CDR3 is TGTGCCAGCAGTTCAGTCCTCTCTGGGGCCAACGTCCTGACTTTC.

The V call is TRBV18, the J call TRBJ2-3; 7 bases agree with TRBD1. The junction had 8 bases not matched to a gene; V was cut back by 1 base and J by 4 bases. This CDR3 has 16 amino acids. Germline V gene data show CDR1 as KGHSH and CDR2 as LQKENI. The CDR3 DNA is TGTGCCAGCTCACCACACGACAGGGTTAGAGCAGATACGCAGTATTTT. Its protein is CASSPHDRVRADTQYF.

This chain uses TRBV18 with TRBJ2-3; D might be TRBD2 (6 bases). The CDR3 loop spans 19 amino acids. The germline gives CDR1 KGHSH, CDR2 LQKENI. The germline V and J ends were trimmed by 3 bases and 4 bases, with 26 bases remaining between them. The CDR3 loop is CASSPAAVSAGWDPDTQYF. The CDR3 nucleotides are TGTGCCAGCTCACCTGCTGCCGTTTCGGCGGGGTGGGACCCAGATACGCAGTATTTT.

V and J are TRBV6-1 and TRBJ1-2; D gene ambiguous. Germline loops: CDR1 MNHNS, CDR2 SASEGT. This CDR3 is 13 amino acids long. V lost 3 bases to trimming and J lost 8 bases, with 13 bases between them. CDR3 region: CASSESAAIGYTF. The CDR3 coding sequence is TGTGCCAGCAGTGAGTCGGCAGCAATCGGCTACACCTTC.

The rearrangement joins TRBV25-1 to TRBJ1-1, with 8 nucleotides matching TRBD1. V shed 6 bases and J 4 bases; nucleotides not matched to a gene: 13. Germline-derived CDR1 and CDR2 are MGHDK and SYGVNS. CDR3 length: 16 amino acids. CDR3 bases: TGTGCCAGCAGGCAGGGGGCAAGTGGTTTAGGCACTGAAGCTTTCTTT. Translation gives CASRQGASGLGTEAFF.

This sequence joins TRBV9 and TRBJ2-1; 12 bases are shared with TRBD2. Germline CDR1 SGDLS, CDR2 YYNGEE. The length of the CDR3 is 18 residues. Germline trimming cut 4 bases from V and 0 bases from J; bases unmatched to any gene: 8. The CDR3 DNA sequence: TGTGCCAGCAGCACCGGGACTAGCGGGCTTAGCTCCTACAATGAGCAGTTCTTC. This codes for CASSTGTSGLSSYNEQFF. The whole variable domain, remainder taken from reference TRBV9 and TRBJ2-1, is DSGVTQTPKHLITATGQRVTLRCSPRSGDLSVYWYQQSLDQGLQFLIQYYNGEERAKGNILERFSAQQFPDLHSELNLSSLELGDSALYFCASSTGTSGLSSYNEQFFGPGTRLTVL.